These T cell receptor beta chains were read from a single sample in a study of cytomegalovirus exposure and HLA in healthy donors. The protocol was immunoSEQ multiplex PCR, while the TCRdb copy is restricted to in-frame clones and leaves out a portion. This repertoire comprises fewer than 110,000 clones; its ten largest clones make up approximately 3.5%. Sequencing was performed on PBMCs. The receptor source for this set is a man aged 40-55 years in good health and CMV-seronegative. Each CDR3 is given with its conserved first and last residue. The D gene is left open where the match is weak.

J: TRBJ2-5
D: TRBD1
V: TRBV7-2
CDR3: CASSPAGQGAGTQYF
DNA: TGTGCCAGCAGCCCGGCGGGACAGGGGGCGGGGACCCAGTACTTC

J: TRBJ2-3
D: .
V: TRBV11-3
CDR3: CASSFEYTDTQYF
DNA: TGTGCCAGCAGCTTTGAGTACACAGATACGCAGTATTTT

J: TRBJ1-4
D: .
V: TRBV18
CDR3: CASSPFEVSLGLEKLFF
DNA: TGTGCCAGCTCACCATTTGAGGTCTCTCTAGGCCTTGAAAAACTGTTTTTT

J: TRBJ2-2
D: .
V: TRBV9
CDR3: CASSVVSTGELFF
DNA: TGTGCCAGCAGCGTAGTGTCGACTGGGGAGCTGTTTTTT

J: TRBJ1-1
D: TRBD1
V: TRBV7-9
CDR3: CASSPGQGATEAFF
DNA: TGTGCCAGCAGCCCGGGACAGGGGGCCACTGAAGCTTTCTTT

J: TRBJ1-3
D: TRBD1
V: TRBV5-1
CDR3: CASRRVPGQDGNTIYF
DNA: TGCGCCAGCAGACGAGTCCCGGGACAGGATGGAAACACCATATATTTT

J: TRBJ1-5
D: TRBD1
V: TRBV6-1
CDR3: CASRQQGGSQPQHF
DNA: TGTGCCAGCAGGCAACAGGGGGGGAGTCAGCCCCAGCATTTT

J: TRBJ2-7
D: .
V: TRBV19
CDR3: CASSIDTLREQYF
DNA: TGTGCCAGTAGTATCGACACGCTAAGGGAGCAGTACTTC

J: TRBJ2-7
D: TRBD2
V: TRBV7-2
CDR3: CASSLDSGSSYEQYF
DNA: TGTGCCAGCAGCTTAGATAGCGGGAGCTCCTACGAGCAGTACTTC

J: TRBJ2-5
D: TRBD2
V: TRBV6-1
CDR3: CASSGTSGGAGDVKTQYF
DNA: TGTGCCAGCAGTGGGACTAGCGGGGGGGCCGGTGATGTAAAGACCCAGTACTTC

J: TRBJ1-5
D: .
V: TRBV6-6
CDR3: CASHPHGEFNQPQHF
DNA: TGTGCCAGCCACCCCCATGGGGAGTTCAATCAGCCCCAGCATTTT

J: TRBJ2-3
D: .
V: TRBV28
CDR3: CASSLWAPGGTDTQYF
DNA: TGTGCCAGCAGTTTATGGGCCCCCGGGGGCACAGATACGCAGTATTTT

J: TRBJ2-1
D: TRBD1
V: TRBV9
CDR3: CASTDDRGPHNEQFF
DNA: TGTGCCAGCACCGACGACAGGGGGCCCCACAATGAGCAGTTCTTC

J: TRBJ1-2
D: .
V: TRBV5-1
CDR3: CASSFPGTYGYTF
DNA: TGCGCCAGCAGCTTTCCGGGAACCTATGGCTACACCTTC

J: TRBJ2-7
D: .
V: TRBV19
CDR3: CASSTPVGRYEQYF
DNA: TGTGCCAGTAGTACCCCAGTGGGGAGGTACGAGCAGTACTTC

J: TRBJ1-6
D: TRBD1
V: TRBV6-1
CDR3: CASSEAAGTGLSPLHF
DNA: TGTGCCAGCAGTGAAGCGGCCGGGACAGGGCTATCACCCCTCCACTTT

J: TRBJ1-6
D: .
V: TRBV7-2
CDR3: CASSTLTAPAPLHF
DNA: TGTGCCAGCAGCACCTTGACAGCTCCAGCACCCCTCCACTTT

J: TRBJ1-4
D: .
V: TRBV4-2
CDR3: CASSQDWGGILEKLFF
DNA: TGTGCCAGCAGCCAAGATTGGGGGGGGATACTCGAAAAACTGTTTTTT

J: TRBJ2-7
D: TRBD2
V: TRBV30
CDR3: CALWGGNEQYF
DNA: TGTGCCTTGTGGGGGGGGAACGAGCAGTACTTC

J: TRBJ2-1
D: .
V: TRBV6-6
CDR3: CASTNRYNEQFF
DNA: TGTGCCAGCACTAACCGGTACAATGAGCAGTTCTTC

J: TRBJ2-7
D: .
V: TRBV18
CDR3: CASSPARGTSSYEQYF
DNA: TGTGCCAGCTCACCAGCTAGGGGCACGAGCTCCTACGAGCAGTACTTC

J: TRBJ2-1
D: TRBD1
V: TRBV7-9
CDR3: CASSPQTGADEQFF
DNA: TGTGCCAGCAGCCCGCAGACAGGGGCCGATGAGCAGTTCTTC

J: TRBJ1-2
D: TRBD1
V: TRBV11-2
CDR3: CASSSIRGHIYGYTF
DNA: TGTGCCAGCAGCTCGATCAGGGGGCACATCTATGGCTACACCTTC

J: TRBJ2-5
D: TRBD1
V: TRBV11-3
CDR3: CASSLSRDREQETQYF
DNA: TGTGCCAGCAGCTTATCCCGGGACAGGGAGCAAGAGACCCAGTACTTC

J: TRBJ1-3
D: TRBD1
V: TRBV6-6
CDR3: CASRTGGSGNTIYF
DNA: TGTGCCAGCAGGACAGGGGGCTCTGGAAACACCATATATTTT

J: TRBJ2-2
D: .
V: TRBV21-1
CDR3: CASSKGQGDTGELFF
DNA: TGTGCCAGCAGCAAAGGGCAGGGGGACACCGGGGAGCTGTTTTTT

J: TRBJ1-1
D: .
V: TRBV15
CDR3: CATSSKAGTEAFF
DNA: TGTGCCACCAGCAGTAAGGCGGGCACTGAAGCTTTCTTT

J: TRBJ2-1
D: .
V: TRBV7-6
CDR3: CASSSRVSDNEQFF
DNA: TGTGCCAGCAGCTCCAGGGTAAGCGACAATGAGCAGTTCTTC

J: TRBJ1-1
D: .
V: TRBV13
CDR3: CASSQYTDGIEAFF
DNA: TGTGCCAGCAGCCAATACACGGACGGGATTGAAGCTTTCTTT

J: TRBJ2-7
D: TRBD1
V: TRBV19
CDR3: CASSAGTGQYEQYF
DNA: TGTGCCAGTAGTGCTGGGACAGGTCAGTACGAGCAGTACTTC

J: TRBJ2-3
D: TRBD2
V: TRBV30
CDR3: CAWSVGLAGGGDTQYF
DNA: TGTGCCTGGAGTGTAGGGCTAGCGGGAGGAGGCGATACGCAGTATTTT

J: TRBJ1-2
D: TRBD1
V: TRBV28
CDR3: CASSLVQGSGGYTF
DNA: TGTGCCAGCAGTCTAGTACAGGGGTCGGGCGGCTACACCTTC

J: TRBJ2-5
D: TRBD1
V: TRBV19
CDR3: CASSRGQGAFETQYF
DNA: TGTGCCAGTAGCCGGGGACAGGGGGCCTTTGAGACCCAGTACTTC

J: TRBJ1-5
D: .
V: TRBV19
CDR3: CASSPERVSNQPQHF
DNA: TGTGCCAGTAGCCCTGAACGGGTCAGCAATCAGCCCCAGCATTTT

J: TRBJ2-3
D: .
V: TRBV5-4
CDR3: CASSLEGVGTDTQYF
DNA: TGTGCCAGCAGCTTGGAAGGGGTAGGCACAGATACGCAGTATTTT

J: TRBJ2-4
D: TRBD1
V: TRBV10-3
CDR3: CAISVGQGVMNDIQYF
DNA: TGTGCCATCAGTGTTGGACAGGGGGTTATGAACGACATTCAGTACTTC

J: TRBJ1-1
D: .
V: TRBV14
CDR3: CASSPVGGANTEAFF
DNA: TGTGCCAGCAGCCCCGTTGGGGGGGCGAACACTGAAGCTTTCTTT

J: TRBJ2-1
D: .
V: TRBV29-1
CDR3: CSVALEGSGRRDEQFF
DNA: TGCAGCGTTGCCCTCGAGGGCAGTGGAAGGAGAGATGAGCAGTTCTTC

J: TRBJ2-2
D: .
V: TRBV11-2
CDR3: CASSRRGNTGELFF
DNA: TGTGCCAGCAGCCGGCGAGGTAACACCGGGGAGCTGTTTTTT

J: TRBJ1-1
D: .
V: TRBV30
CDR3: CACSRRDTEAFF
DNA: TGTGCCTGTTCTCGGAGAGACACTGAAGCTTTCTTT

J: TRBJ1-5
D: TRBD1
V: TRBV7-8
CDR3: CASSLGSGGANQPQHF
DNA: TGTGCCAGCAGCTTAGGGTCAGGGGGAGCGAATCAGCCCCAGCATTTT

J: TRBJ1-4
D: TRBD1
V: TRBV7-2
CDR3: CASSLDIWDRGNEKLFF
DNA: TGTGCCAGCAGCTTGGATATTTGGGACAGGGGAAATGAAAAACTGTTTTTT

J: TRBJ1-1
D: .
V: TRBV19
CDR3: CASRPDGGENTEAFF
DNA: TGTGCCAGTAGACCGGATGGAGGGGAGAACACTGAAGCTTTCTTT

J: TRBJ2-6
D: TRBD1
V: TRBV5-1
CDR3: CASNPRQGASSGANVLTF
DNA: TGCGCCAGCAACCCCCGACAGGGGGCAAGCTCTGGGGCCAACGTCCTGACTTTC

J: TRBJ1-1
D: TRBD1
V: TRBV6-6
CDR3: CASSKGQEAFF
DNA: TGTGCCAGCAGTAAGGGACAGGAAGCTTTCTTT

J: TRBJ1-1
D: TRBD1
V: TRBV7-8
CDR3: CASSLGTGNTEAFF
DNA: TGTGCCAGCAGCTTGGGGACAGGGAACACTGAAGCTTTCTTT

J: TRBJ2-7
D: .
V: TRBV5-4
CDR3: CASSLGWTEPTKQYF
DNA: TGTGCCAGCAGCTTGGGTTGGACAGAGCCTACGAAGCAGTACTTC

J: TRBJ2-7
D: .
V: TRBV29-1
CDR3: CSVGPAGYEQYF
DNA: TGCAGCGTTGGCCCCGCCGGCTACGAGCAGTACTTC

J: TRBJ1-5
D: TRBD1
V: TRBV6-6
CDR3: CASSRTGRSNQPQHF
DNA: TGTGCCAGCAGTCGGACAGGGCGGAGCAATCAGCCCCAGCATTTT

J: TRBJ2-5
D: .
V: TRBV5-1
CDR3: CASSLGSGIQETQYF
DNA: TGCGCCAGCAGCTTGGGGAGCGGAATCCAAGAGACCCAGTACTTC

J: TRBJ1-5
D: TRBD1
V: TRBV6-5
CDR3: CASSGGQGHHF
DNA: TGTGCCAGCAGTGGCGGACAGGGTCACCATTTT

J: TRBJ1-4
D: TRBD1
V: TRBV7-9
CDR3: CASTSTGTGTEATNEKLFF
DNA: TGTGCCAGCACATCTACCGGGACAGGGACTGAGGCCACTAATGAAAAACTGTTTTTT

J: TRBJ1-1
D: .
V: TRBV19
CDR3: CASSIDRNTEAFF
DNA: TGTGCCAGTAGTATAGACAGGAACACTGAAGCTTTCTTT

J: TRBJ1-6
D: .
V: TRBV2
CDR3: CASSELENSPLHF
DNA: TGTGCCAGCAGTGAATTGGAGAATTCACCCCTCCACTTT

J: TRBJ2-7
D: .
V: TRBV6-5
CDR3: CASSAFLSSYEQYF
DNA: TGTGCCAGCAGTGCGTTTCTTAGCTCCTACGAGCAGTACTTC

J: TRBJ2-1
D: TRBD1
V: TRBV9
CDR3: CASSGTGKDNEQFF
DNA: TGTGCCAGCAGCGGGACAGGGAAAGACAATGAGCAGTTCTTC